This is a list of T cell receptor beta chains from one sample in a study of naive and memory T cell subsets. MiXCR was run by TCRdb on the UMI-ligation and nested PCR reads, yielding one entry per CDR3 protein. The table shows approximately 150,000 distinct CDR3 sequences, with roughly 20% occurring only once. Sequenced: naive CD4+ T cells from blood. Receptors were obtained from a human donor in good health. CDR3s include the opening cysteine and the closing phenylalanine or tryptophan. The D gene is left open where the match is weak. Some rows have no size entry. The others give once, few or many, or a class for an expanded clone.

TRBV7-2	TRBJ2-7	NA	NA	CASSLSSPGLGEQYF	TGTGCCAGCAGCTTATCGAGTCCGGGATTGGGGGAGCAGTACTTC
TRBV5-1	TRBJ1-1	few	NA	CASSLVQKTEAFF	TGCGCCAGCAGCTTGGTCCAGAAGACTGAAGCTTTCTTT
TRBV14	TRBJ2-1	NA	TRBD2	CASRPGTSLRDEQFF	TGTGCCAGCAGACCCGGGACTAGCCTGCGGGATGAGCAGTTCTTC
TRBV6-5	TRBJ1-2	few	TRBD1	CASSYSAGGNYGYTF	TGTGCCAGCAGTTACTCGGCAGGGGGAAACTATGGCTACACCTTC
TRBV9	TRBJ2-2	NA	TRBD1	CASSARQGTGELFF	TGTGCCAGCAGCGCGCGACAGGGGACCGGGGAGCTGTTTTTT
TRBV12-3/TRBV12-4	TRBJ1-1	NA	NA	CASSFGRATEAFF	TGTGCCAGCAGTTTCGGCAGGGCCACTGAAGCTTTCTTT
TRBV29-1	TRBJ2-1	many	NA	CSVAGVMNNEQFF	TGCAGCGTTGCGGGAGTAATGAACAATGAGCAGTTCTTC
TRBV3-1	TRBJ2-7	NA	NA	CASSPVLGPYEQYF	TGTGCCAGCAGCCCGGTATTAGGACCCTACGAGCAGTACTTC
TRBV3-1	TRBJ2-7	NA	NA	CASSQWEGGPEQYF	TGTGCCAGCAGCCAATGGGAAGGCGGGCCCGAGCAGTACTTC
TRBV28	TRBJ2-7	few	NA	CASSLSHDYEQYF	TGTGCCAGCAGTTTATCGCACGACTACGAGCAGTACTTC
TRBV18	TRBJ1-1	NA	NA	CASSPGTEAFF	TGTGCCAGCTCACCCGGCACTGAAGCTTTCTTT
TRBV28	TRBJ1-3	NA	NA	CASKRGTNAIYF	TGTGCCAGCAAAAGGGGGACAAATGCCATATATTTT
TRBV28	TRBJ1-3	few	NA	CASSLMWGAGNTIYF	TGTGCCAGCAGTTTAATGTGGGGCGCTGGAAACACCATATATTTT
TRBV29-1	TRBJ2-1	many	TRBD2	CSTIAGGGYNEQFF	TGCAGCACAATAGCGGGAGGGGGCTACAATGAGCAGTTCTTC
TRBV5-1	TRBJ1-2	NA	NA	CASSFSSTLPVLFF	TGCGCCAGCAGCTTTTCGTCTACGCTCCCGGTCCTCTTCTTC
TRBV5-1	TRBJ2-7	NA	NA	CASSLAGQDEQYF	TGCGCCAGCAGCTTGGCCGGGCAGGACGAGCAGTACTTC
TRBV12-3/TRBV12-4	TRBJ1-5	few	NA	CASSLKTKSGPQHF	TGTGCCAGCAGTTTAAAAACCAAAAGCGGGCCCCAGCATTTT
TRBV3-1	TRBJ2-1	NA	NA	CASKGVEQFF	TGTGCCAGCAAGGGAGTTGAGCAGTTCTTC
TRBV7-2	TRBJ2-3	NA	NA	CASSLAGAGVTDTQYF	TGTGCCAGCAGCTTAGCCGGGGCAGGGGTTACAGATACGCAGTATTTT
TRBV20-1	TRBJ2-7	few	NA	CSARGEFSGVREQYF	TGCAGTGCTAGAGGCGAGTTTAGCGGCGTAAGGGAGCAGTACTTC
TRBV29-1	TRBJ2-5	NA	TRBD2	CSVESGGAAQYF	TGCAGCGTTGAATCCGGGGGGGCGGCCCAGTACTTC
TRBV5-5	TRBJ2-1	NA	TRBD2	CASSRLSGSDNEQFF	TGTGCCAGCAGCCGTCTTAGCGGGAGCGACAATGAGCAGTTCTTC
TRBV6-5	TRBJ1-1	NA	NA	CASSYRAHTEAFF	TGTGCCAGCAGTTACCGGGCCCACACTGAAGCTTTCTTT
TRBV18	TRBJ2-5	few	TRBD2	CASSPLTSVYQETQYF	TGTGCCAGCTCACCATTGACTAGCGTGTACCAAGAGACCCAGTACTTC
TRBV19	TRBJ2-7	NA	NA	CASSIRGPGTYEQYF	TGTGCCAGTAGTATAAGGGGCCCCGGGACCTACGAGCAGTACTTC
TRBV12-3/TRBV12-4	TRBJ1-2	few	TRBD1	CASSQGTDYGYTF	TGTGCCAGCAGTCAAGGGACAGACTATGGCTACACCTTC
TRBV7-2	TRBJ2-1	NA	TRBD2	CASSPGTTLNEQFF	TGTGCCAGCAGCCCTGGGACTACTCTCAATGAGCAGTTCTTC
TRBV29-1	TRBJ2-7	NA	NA	CSVVRSDIPYEQYF	TGCAGCGTTGTTAGGTCGGACATTCCCTACGAGCAGTACTTC
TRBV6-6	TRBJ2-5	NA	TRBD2	CASSYQSLGEGTARMETQYF	TGTGCCAGCAGTTACCAATCACTCGGGGAGGGGACCGCCAGGATGGAGACCCAGTACTTC
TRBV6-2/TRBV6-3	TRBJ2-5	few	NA	CASSIGGPQETQYF	TGTGCCAGCAGTATCGGAGGCCCCCAGGAGACCCAGTACTTC
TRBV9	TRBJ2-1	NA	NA	CASSVDPAYNEQFF	TGTGCCAGCAGCGTAGATCCGGCCTACAATGAGCAGTTCTTC
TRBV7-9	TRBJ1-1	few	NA	CASSRYKNTEAFF	TGTGCCAGCAGCCGCTACAAGAACACTGAAGCTTTCTTT
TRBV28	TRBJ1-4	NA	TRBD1	CASTVIRGREKLFF	TGTGCCAGCACCGTTATCAGGGGGCGGGAAAAACTGTTTTTT
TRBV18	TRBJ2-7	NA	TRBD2	CASSPGLVHEQYF	TGTGCCAGCTCGCCGGGACTAGTTCACGAGCAGTACTTC
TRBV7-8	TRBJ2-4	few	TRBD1	CASSLLQGAVAKNIQYF	TGTGCCAGCAGCTTGTTACAGGGGGCGGTAGCCAAAAACATTCAGTACTTC
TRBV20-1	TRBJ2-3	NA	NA	CSAKGGPTDTQYF	TGCAGTGCTAAGGGGGGCCCAACAGATACGCAGTATTTT
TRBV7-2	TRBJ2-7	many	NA	CASSFREEQYF	TGTGCCAGCAGCTTCAGAGAAGAGCAGTACTTC
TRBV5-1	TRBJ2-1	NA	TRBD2	CASSLVIAGRGYNEQFF	TGCGCCAGCAGCTTGGTTATAGCGGGAAGGGGTTACAATGAGCAGTTCTTC
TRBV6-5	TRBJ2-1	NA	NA	CASRPTRDPPLRRAYNEQFF	TGTGCCAGCAGACCTACCCGGGACCCCCCCCTTAGACGCGCCTACAATGAGCAGTTCTTC
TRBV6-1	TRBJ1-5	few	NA	CASRKDTGNNQPQHF	TGTGCCAGCAGAAAAGATACAGGGAACAATCAGCCCCAGCATTTT
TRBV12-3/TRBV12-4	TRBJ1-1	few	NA	CASSFDRQINTEAFF	TGTGCCAGCAGTTTCGATCGGCAGATCAACACTGAAGCTTTCTTT
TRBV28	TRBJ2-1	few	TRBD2	CASSLNLAGVGNEQFF	TGTGCCAGCAGTTTAAATCTAGCGGGAGTGGGAAATGAGCAGTTCTTC
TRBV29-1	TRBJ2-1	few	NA	CSVGPSGRSYNEQFF	TGCAGCGTTGGCCCGTCTGGGCGGTCCTACAATGAGCAGTTCTTC
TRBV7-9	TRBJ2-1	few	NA	CASSRPAQGPEQFF	TGTGCCAGCAGCCGTCCCGCGCAGGGCCCTGAGCAGTTCTTC
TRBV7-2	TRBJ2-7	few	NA	CASSLGLSGTYEQYF	TGTGCCAGCAGCTTAGGTCTTAGCGGTACCTACGAGCAGTACTTC
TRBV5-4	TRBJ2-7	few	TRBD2	CASSQIAGGPGEQYF	TGTGCCAGCAGCCAGATAGCGGGAGGGCCTGGCGAGCAGTACTTC
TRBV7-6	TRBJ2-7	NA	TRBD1	CASSLGQGAIRTYEQYF	TGTGCCAGCAGCTTAGGACAGGGGGCAATAAGGACCTACGAGCAGTACTTC
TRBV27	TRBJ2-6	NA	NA	CASSFSVSGANVLTF	TGTGCCAGCAGTTTCTCGGTGTCCGGGGCCAACGTCCTGACTTTC
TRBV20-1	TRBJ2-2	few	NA	CSARRGANTGELFF	TGCAGTGCTAGACGGGGAGCGAACACCGGGGAGCTGTTTTTT
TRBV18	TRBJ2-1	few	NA	CASSPLLDGSNEQFF	TGTGCCAGCTCACCACTCCTAGACGGGAGCAATGAGCAGTTCTTC
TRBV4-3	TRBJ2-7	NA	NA	CASSQVRGRYEQYF	TGCGCCAGCAGCCAAGTCAGGGGCCGTTACGAGCAGTACTTC
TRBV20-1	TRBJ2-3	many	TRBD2	CSARPRGGGGKGTQYF	TGCAGTGCTAGACCCCGGGGGGGCGGGGGGAAAGGTACGCAGTATTTT
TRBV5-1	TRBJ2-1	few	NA	CASSRGQVYNEQFF	TGCGCCAGCAGCCGCGGACAAGTTTACAATGAGCAGTTCTTC
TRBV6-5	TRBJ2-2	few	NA	CASRPQGGTNTGELFF	TGTGCCAGCAGACCCCAGGGGGGCACGAACACCGGGGAGCTGTTTTTT
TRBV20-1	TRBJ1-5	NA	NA	CSASPGQINQPQHF	TGCAGTGCTAGCCCCGGACAGATCAATCAGCCCCAGCATTTT
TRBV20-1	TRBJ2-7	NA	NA	CSAKVRGSSYEQYF	TGCAGTGCTAAGGTTCGCGGGTCCTCCTACGAGCAGTACTTC
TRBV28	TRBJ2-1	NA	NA	CASLLRGRREQFF	TGTGCCAGCCTACTTCGAGGCCGAAGAGAGCAGTTCTTC
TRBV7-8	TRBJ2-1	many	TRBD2	CASSLVTRTGGYNEQFF	TGTGCCAGCAGCTTAGTTACCCGTACGGGAGGGTACAATGAGCAGTTCTTC
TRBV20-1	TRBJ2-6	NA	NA	CSAIAPSGANVLTF	TGCAGTGCTATAGCCCCCTCTGGGGCCAACGTCCTGACTTTC